The rows below give T cell receptor beta chains drawn from one sample of a study of regulatory T cells in long-lasting Graves disease. TCRdb re-called the multiplex PCR reads with MiXCR, one entry per CDR3 protein. The table records under 300,000 distinct CDR3 sequences, 20% to 25% of them present only once. The source was peripheral blood mononuclear cells (PBMCs), collected at new diagnosis, from a patient treated with antithyroid drugs. The receptor set was obtained from a female donor with Graves disease. The CDR3 runs from the conserved cysteine through the conserved F or W. The D gene is left open where the match is weak. Rows give clone size only sometimes, using once, few, many, or a class for an expanded clone.

CDR3 protein,CDR3 DNA,clone size,J gene,D gene,V gene
CASSLRAGGTGELFF,TGTGCCAGCAGTTTAAGGGCGGGAGGTACCGGGGAGCTGTTTTTT,many,TRBJ2-2,TRBD2,TRBV12-3/TRBV12-4
CASSHDRSGTDTQYF,TGTGCCAGCAGCCACGACAGGTCGGGCACAGATACGCAGTATTTT,many,TRBJ2-3,.,TRBV7-9
CASSQGGYENTIYF,TGTGCCAGCAGCCAAGGCGGGTATGAAAACACCATATATTTT,many,TRBJ1-3,.,TRBV3-1
CASSISNSPLHF,TGTGCCAGCAGTATCTCTAATTCACCCCTCCACTTT,many,TRBJ1-6,.,TRBV5-8
CASRRGQNQPQHF,TGTGCCAGCCGAAGGGGGCAGAATCAGCCCCAGCATTTT,many,TRBJ1-5,TRBD1,TRBV6-2/TRBV6-3
CASSASSGNAGELFF,TGTGCCAGCAGTGCCTCTAGCGGGAACGCCGGGGAGCTGTTTTTT,many,TRBJ2-2,TRBD2,TRBV2
CAGSSDRGNSNEQFF,TGTGCCGGCAGCTCGGACAGGGGCAATTCCAATGAGCAGTTCTTC,few,TRBJ2-1,TRBD1,TRBV28
CASSRKRHLNQPQHF,TGTGCCAGCAGTCGAAAACGTCACCTTAATCAGCCCCAGCATTTT,many,TRBJ1-5,.,TRBV6-1
CASSPAVTGGEKLFF,TGTGCCAGCTCACCAGCAGTGACAGGGGGCGAAAAACTGTTTTTT,many,TRBJ1-4,TRBD1,TRBV18
CASTKNRDRVPHEQYF,TGTGCCAGCACTAAGAACAGGGACCGAGTCCCCCACGAGCAGTACTTC,many,TRBJ2-7,.,TRBV6-1
CASSTLVGTEAFF,TGCGCCAGCAGCACATTGGTCGGCACTGAAGCTTTCTTT,.,TRBJ1-1,.,TRBV5-1
CATSDLLAGPTDTQYF,TGTGCCACCAGTGATTTGCTAGCGGGCCCCACAGATACGCAGTATTTT,.,TRBJ2-3,TRBD2,TRBV24-1
CASSILDRDDQPQHF,TGTGCCAGTAGTATCCTAGACAGGGACGATCAGCCCCAGCATTTT,.,TRBJ1-5,TRBD1,TRBV19
CASSSTGTGVYGYTF,TGTGCCAGCAGTTCCACCGGGACAGGCGTCTATGGCTACACCTTC,many,TRBJ1-2,TRBD1,TRBV12-3/TRBV12-4
CASSFGPGLAGNNEQFF,TGTGCCAGCAGCTTTGGCCCGGGGCTAGCGGGGAACAATGAGCAGTTCTTC,once,TRBJ2-1,TRBD2,TRBV11-3
CSAPDRLAAHADTQYF,TGCAGTGCCCCGGACCGACTAGCGGCACATGCAGATACGCAGTATTTT,many,TRBJ2-3,TRBD2,TRBV20-1
CASSTIGELFF,TGTGCCAGCAGCACCATCGGGGAGCTGTTTTTT,many,TRBJ2-2,.,TRBV7-2
CASTRTGGSYEQYF,TGTGCCAGCACCAGGACAGGGGGTTCCTACGAGCAGTACTTC,.,TRBJ2-7,TRBD1,TRBV12-3/TRBV12-4
CASSLDRESYEQYF,TGTGCCAGTAGTTTAGACAGGGAGTCCTACGAGCAGTACTTC,few,TRBJ2-7,TRBD1,TRBV19
CASRSRTGVGGELFF,TGCGCCAGCAGGTCCCGGACAGGGGTTGGCGGGGAGCTGTTTTTT,many,TRBJ2-2,TRBD1,TRBV5-1
CACSLRGTGETQYF,TGTGCCTGCAGCTTGAGGGGGACCGGAGAGACCCAGTACTTC,.,TRBJ2-5,.,TRBV5-6
CASSARQGPKTTEAFF,TGTGCCAGTAGTGCTCGACAGGGGCCAAAGACGACTGAAGCTTTCTTT,.,TRBJ1-1,TRBD1,TRBV19
CASSRDRASEAFF,TGTGCCAGCAGCCGGGACAGGGCTAGTGAAGCTTTCTTT,many,TRBJ1-1,TRBD1,TRBV11-1
CASSLTASGANVLTF,TGTGCCAGCAGTCTAACAGCCTCTGGGGCCAACGTCCTGACTTTC,.,TRBJ2-6,.,TRBV6-2/TRBV6-3
CAISDGVSGESSYEQYF,TGTGCCATCAGTGACGGCGTCTCGGGGGAGAGCTCCTACGAGCAGTACTTC,few,TRBJ2-7,.,TRBV10-3
CASSEAGLGYEQYF,TGTGCCAGCAGTGAGGCCGGACTAGGCTACGAGCAGTACTTC,many,TRBJ2-7,TRBD2,TRBV2
CASSLTGSHGYTF,TGTGCCAGCAGCTTAACGGGGTCACATGGCTACACCTTC,.,TRBJ1-2,.,TRBV7-9
CASSIRQGATHEQYF,TGTGCCAGTAGTATTCGGCAGGGGGCTACCCACGAGCAGTACTTC,.,TRBJ2-7,TRBD1,TRBV19
CASSSGMWAGELFF,TGTGCCAGCAGTTCCGGGATGTGGGCTGGGGAGCTGTTTTTT,few,TRBJ2-2,.,TRBV7-2
CASSLNSYGYTF,TGTGCCAGCAGCTTAAATTCCTATGGCTACACCTTC,.,TRBJ1-2,.,TRBV5-6
CATSRDPYRQLHGYTF,TGTGCCACCAGCAGAGACCCTTATAGGCAACTTCATGGCTACACCTTC,many,TRBJ1-2,.,TRBV15
CASSFGRGNIQYF,TGTGCCAGCAGTTTTGGCCGGGGTAACATTCAGTACTTC,few,TRBJ2-4,.,TRBV6-2/TRBV6-3
CASGLAPREQYF,TGTGCCAGCGGACTAGCCCCCCGCGAGCAGTACTTC,many,TRBJ2-7,TRBD2,TRBV6-1
CTSRGQGAREQYF,TGTACCAGCAGGGGACAGGGGGCGAGGGAGCAGTACTTC,few,TRBJ2-7,TRBD1,TRBV6-1
CASRTGTGMYWANEKLFF,TGTGCCAGCAGAACCGGGACAGGGATGTATTGGGCTAATGAAAAACTGTTTTTT,many,TRBJ1-4,TRBD1,TRBV11-2
CASSSGTGRVYGYTF,TGCGCCAGCAGCAGTGGGACAGGGAGAGTCTATGGCTACACCTTC,.,TRBJ1-2,TRBD1,TRBV5-1
CASSQANVDLPQHF,TGTGCCAGCAGCCAAGCGAATGTAGATCTACCCCAGCATTTT,many,TRBJ1-5,.,TRBV3-1
CASSGARGTEAFF,TGTGCCAGCAGTGGGGCGAGGGGCACTGAAGCTTTCTTT,many,TRBJ1-1,.,TRBV2
CSARDWAAGGRTDTQYF,TGCAGTGCTAGAGATTGGGCAGCGGGAGGCCGCACAGATACGCAGTATTTT,few,TRBJ2-3,TRBD2,TRBV20-1
CASSLITGTRGYEQYF,TGTGCCAGCAGCCTCATTACCGGGACTAGAGGCTACGAGCAGTACTTC,many,TRBJ2-7,TRBD2,TRBV11-2
CASSLLDSNQPQHF,TGTGCCAGCAGCTTACTGGATAGCAATCAGCCCCAGCATTTT,.,TRBJ1-5,.,TRBV7-9
CASSPLASGRAYEQYF,TGTGCCAGCAGTCCCCTGGCTAGCGGGAGGGCCTACGAGCAGTACTTC,many,TRBJ2-7,TRBD2,TRBV27
CASSQELNSRGEQYF,TGCGCCAGCAGCCAAGAATTGAACTCCCGCGGCGAGCAGTACTTC,.,TRBJ2-7,.,TRBV4-3
CASSQETSGRFSGTDTQYF,TGTGCCAGCAGCCAAGAAACTAGCGGGAGGTTTTCAGGCACAGATACGCAGTATTTT,few,TRBJ2-3,TRBD2,TRBV3-1
CASSLGLAGPNEQFF,TGTGCCAGCAGCTTAGGCCTAGCGGGGCCCAATGAGCAGTTCTTC,many,TRBJ2-1,TRBD2,TRBV7-9
CASSPGQGGAQYF,TGTGCCAGCAGCCCAGGGCAGGGGGGAGCGCAGTATTTT,.,TRBJ2-3,.,TRBV9
CASSYSGASYEQYF,TGTGCCAGCTCATATAGCGGGGCGTCCTACGAGCAGTACTTC,many,TRBJ2-7,TRBD2,TRBV18
CASSFRQSMDRAYEQYF,TGTGCCAGCAGCTTCCGACAGTCAATGGACCGAGCCTACGAGCAGTACTTC,many,TRBJ2-7,.,TRBV7-2
CASSPTDYSNQPQHF,TGTGCCAGCAGCCCGACGGATTATAGCAATCAGCCCCAGCATTTT,many,TRBJ1-5,.,TRBV9
CASSEYRGGETQYF,TGTGCCAGCAGCGAGTACAGGGGCGGGGAGACCCAGTACTTC,many,TRBJ2-5,TRBD1,TRBV7-2
CASSLRDRGAYEQYF,TGTGCCAGCAGCTTAAGGGACAGGGGAGCCTACGAGCAGTACTTC,many,TRBJ2-7,TRBD1,TRBV11-2
CASSPLGLAGNEQFF,TGTGCCAGCAGTCCCCTGGGACTAGCGGGAAATGAGCAGTTCTTC,.,TRBJ2-1,TRBD2,TRBV6-2/TRBV6-3
CSARLNTEAFF,TGCAGCGCAAGACTTAACACTGAAGCTTTCTTT,many,TRBJ1-1,.,TRBV29-1
CASSYFQQTRGTGELFF,TGTGCCAGCAGTTACTTTCAACAGACCCGAGGCACCGGGGAGCTGTTTTTT,many,TRBJ2-2,.,TRBV6-5
CASSPTGEPEAFF,TGTGCCAGCAGTCCTACAGGGGAACCTGAAGCTTTCTTT,many,TRBJ1-1,TRBD1,TRBV9